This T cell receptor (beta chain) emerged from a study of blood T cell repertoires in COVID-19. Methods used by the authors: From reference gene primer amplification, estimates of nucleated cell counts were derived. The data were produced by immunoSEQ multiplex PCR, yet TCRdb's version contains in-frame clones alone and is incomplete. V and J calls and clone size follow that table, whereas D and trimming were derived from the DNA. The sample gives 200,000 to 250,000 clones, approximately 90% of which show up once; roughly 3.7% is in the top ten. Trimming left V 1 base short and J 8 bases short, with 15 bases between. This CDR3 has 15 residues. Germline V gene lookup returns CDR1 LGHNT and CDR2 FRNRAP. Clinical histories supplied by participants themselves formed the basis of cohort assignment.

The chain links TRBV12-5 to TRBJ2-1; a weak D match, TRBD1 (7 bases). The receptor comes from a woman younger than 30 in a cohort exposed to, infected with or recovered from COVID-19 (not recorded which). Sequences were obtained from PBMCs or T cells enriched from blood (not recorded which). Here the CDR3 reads CASGLGLTGEDEQFF. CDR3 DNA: TGTGCTAGTGGTTTGGGACTTACAGGGGAGGATGAGCAGTTCTTC. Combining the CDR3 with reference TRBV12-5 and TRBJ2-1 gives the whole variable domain DARVTQTPRHKVTEMGQEVTMRCQPILGHNTVFWYRQTMMQGLELLAYFRNRAPLDDSGMPKDRFSAEMPDATLATLKIQPSEPRDSAVYFCASGLGLTGEDEQFFGPGTRLTVL.